This T cell receptor beta chain emerged from a study of blood T cell repertoires in COVID-19. Authors' analysis steps: Scientists estimated how many nucleated cells there were by amplifying reference gene primers. Clones were read by immunoSEQ multiplex PCR, and TCRdb kept only the in-frame ones, dropping some. That table supplies the V and J calls and clone size; D and trimming were determined from the DNA. In the table there are about 40,000 clones, roughly nine tenths of which are singletons. Germline lookup yields CDR1 LNHNV and CDR2 YYDKDF (reference sequence). Between the trimmed V and J ends, which lost 1 base and 12 bases, there was a span of 16 bases. The CDR3 is 14 residues long. Only one count was recorded for this clone.

The sequence came from a man aged 50-60 years in a cohort sampled during active COVID-19. Sequencing was done on a sample of peripheral blood. The J gene is TRBJ2-1, the V gene TRBV15, with no clear D. CDR3 region: CATSRGGSPVGQFF. The CDR3 nucleotides are TGTGCCACCAGCAGAGGAGGTAGTCCTGTGGGGCAGTTCTTC. The variable domain in full, with the rest retrieved from reference TRBV15 and TRBJ2-1, is DAMVIQNPRYQVTQFGKPVTLSCSQTLNHNVMYWYQQKSSQAPKLLFHYYDKDFNNEADTPDNFQSRRPNTSFCFLDIRSPGLGDTAMYLCATSRGGSPVGQFFGPGTRLTVL.